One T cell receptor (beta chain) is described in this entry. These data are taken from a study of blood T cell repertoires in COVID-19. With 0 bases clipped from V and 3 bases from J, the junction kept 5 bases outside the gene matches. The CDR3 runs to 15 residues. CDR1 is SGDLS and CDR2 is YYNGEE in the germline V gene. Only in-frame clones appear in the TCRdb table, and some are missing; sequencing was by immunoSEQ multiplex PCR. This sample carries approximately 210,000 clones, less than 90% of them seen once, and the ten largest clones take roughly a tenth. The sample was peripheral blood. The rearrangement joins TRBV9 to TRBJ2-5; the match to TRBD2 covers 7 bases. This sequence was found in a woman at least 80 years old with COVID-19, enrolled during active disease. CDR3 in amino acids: CASSVVGGYKETQYF. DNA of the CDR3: TGTGCCAGCAGCGTAGTGGGGGGGTACAAAGAGACCCAGTACTTC.